This T cell receptor beta chain was retrieved from a study of regulatory T cells in long-lasting Graves disease. Study-wide results and limits: Peripheral blood was the sole material, not thyroid tissue. Gene preferences differed: TRBV28, TRBJ1-2, TRBJ2-5 in persistent cases. A greater number of public clonotypes (fewer than 3,000) was shared by persistent patients than by new patients (over 900).

Library construction for TCR beta used iRepertoire HTBI primers and Arm-PCR of CDR3 regions. A single record per CDR3 protein comes from TCRdb applying MiXCR to the multiplex PCR reads. The table lists hundreds of thousands of distinct CDR3 sequences, 20% to 25% of them singletons. V gave up 4 bases and J gave up 8 bases, with 26 bases separating them. The CDR3 is made up of 17 amino acids. Germline CDR1 is MGHRA and CDR2 is YSYEKL. This clonotype was recorded once. Its target is not known. Time point denoted: persistent/refractory GD, antithyroid drugs over 5 years with positive TRAb. Generation of the TCR library employed RNA extracted from PBMCs. The authors diagnosed Graves' disease using American Thyroid Association guidelines.

The clonotype was recovered from a female donor with Graves disease. The genes are TRBV4-1 and TRBJ1-2, with a possible D match to TRBD1 (5 bases). The sequences come from peripheral blood mononuclear cells (PBMCs), collected when the disease was refractory, from a patient treated with antithyroid drugs. CDR3 nucleotides: TGCGCCAGCAGCCTCCCGTTCCTTGTGGGGGATGCGGGGGGCTACACCTTC. Translation: CASSLPFLVGDAGGYTF.